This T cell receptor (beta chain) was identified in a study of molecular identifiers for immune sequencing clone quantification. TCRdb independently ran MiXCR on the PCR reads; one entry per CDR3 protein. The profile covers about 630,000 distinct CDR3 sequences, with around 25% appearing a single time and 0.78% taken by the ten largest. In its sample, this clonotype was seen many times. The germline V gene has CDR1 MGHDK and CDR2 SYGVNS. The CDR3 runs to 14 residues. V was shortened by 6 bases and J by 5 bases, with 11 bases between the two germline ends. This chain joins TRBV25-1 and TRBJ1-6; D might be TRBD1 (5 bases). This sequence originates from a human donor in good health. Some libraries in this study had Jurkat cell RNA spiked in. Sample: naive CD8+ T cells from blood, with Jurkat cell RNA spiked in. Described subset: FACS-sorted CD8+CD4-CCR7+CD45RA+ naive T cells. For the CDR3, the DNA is TGTGCCAGCAGGAAGACAGCGAATAATTCACCCCTCCACTTT. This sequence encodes CASRKTANNSPLHF.